The rows below give T cell receptor beta chains drawn from one sample of a study of T-cell reconstitution after alpha-beta-depleted transplantation in children. TCRdb called the PCR reads again in MiXCR, with one record for every CDR3 protein. The sample has roughly 200,000 distinct CDR3 sequences, about a tenth seen once. This specimen was PBMCs, taken before TCRalphabeta/CD19-depleted stem cell transplant. These receptors came from a child under two years old with acute myeloid leukemia, due to receive a stem cell transplant. CDR3s include the opening cysteine and the closing phenylalanine or tryptophan. A D gene is named only where the DNA matches it firmly. The size entry is marked missing in some rows and otherwise reads once, few, many or a size class.

>TRBD1|TRBV5-5|TRBJ2-1|many
CASSLWDRGANEQFF
TGTGCCAGCAGCTTGTGGGACAGGGGTGCCAATGAGCAGTTCTTC
>-|TRBV5-1|TRBJ2-7|many
CASTPAGGTTYEQYF
TGCGCCAGCACCCCCGCTGGCGGGACGACCTACGAGCAGTACTTC
>-|TRBV24-1|TRBJ2-1|many
CATRDESSYNEQFF
TGTGCCACCAGAGACGAGAGCTCCTACAATGAGCAGTTCTTC
>-|TRBV20-1|TRBJ2-5|many
CSAIIFQETQYF
TGCAGTGCTATCATATTCCAAGAGACCCAGTACTTC
>-|TRBV29-1|TRBJ2-7|many
CSVEAGSSYEQYF
TGCAGCGTTGAGGCAGGGAGCTCCTACGAGCAGTACTTC
>-|TRBV7-2|TRBJ2-1|many
CASSLGSPNEQFF
TGTGCCAGCAGCTTAGGTTCTCCTAATGAGCAGTTCTTC
>-|TRBV20-1|TRBJ1-1|many
CSARAPGQSPTEAFF
TGCAGTGCTAGAGCCCCCGGACAGTCCCCTACTGAAGCTTTCTTT
>TRBD1|TRBV4-1|TRBJ1-2|many
CASSQVGDRPYGYTF
TGCGCCAGCAGCCAAGTAGGGGACAGGCCTTATGGCTACACCTTC
>-|TRBV25-1|TRBJ2-7|-
CASSESSSYEQYF
TGTGCCAGCAGTGAATCTTCCTCCTACGAGCAGTACTTC
>TRBD2|TRBV7-6|TRBJ2-1|many
CASGGGTLFNEQFF
TGTGCCTCCGGGGGGGGGACACTGTTCAATGAGCAGTTCTTC
>-|TRBV5-4|TRBJ2-2|-
CAMSLELNTGELFF
TGTGCCATGAGCTTGGAGCTCAACACCGGGGAGCTGTTTTTT
>-|TRBV20-1|TRBJ1-1|-
CSASGGQGTEAFF
TGCAGTGCTAGTGGGGGGCAGGGCACTGAAGCTTTCTTT
>-|TRBV12-3/TRBV12-4|TRBJ2-3|many
CASSFRGAGTDTQYF
TGTGCCAGCAGTTTCAGGGGGGCGGGAACAGATACGCAGTATTTT
>-|TRBV7-9|TRBJ1-2|-
CSSSLDTVYGYTF
TGTTCCAGCAGCTTAGACACGGTCTATGGCTACACCTTC
>-|TRBV5-1|TRBJ1-5|many
CASSLGPGRAQPQHF
TGCGCCAGCAGCTTGGGTCCGGGCCGCGCACAGCCCCAGCATTTT
>-|TRBV20-1|TRBJ2-7|many
CSAPGRAYEQYF
TGCAGTGCGCCGGGAAGGGCCTACGAGCAGTACTTC
>-|TRBV27|TRBJ1-1|many
CASSFGPRGEAFF
TGTGCCAGCAGTTTTGGCCCTCGTGGTGAAGCTTTCTTT
>TRBD1|TRBV7-2|TRBJ2-5|many
CASSRTGGPQETQYF
TGTGCCAGCAGCCGGACAGGGGGTCCACAAGAGACCCAGTACTTC
>-|TRBV11-1|TRBJ2-2|many
CASSSDTNTGELFF
TGTGCCAGCAGCTCGGACACCAACACCGGGGAGCTGTTTTTT
>TRBD1|TRBV5-1|TRBJ2-7|few
CASSIGAGGNEQYF
TGCGCCAGCAGCATCGGCGCAGGGGGCAACGAGCAGTACTTC
>-|TRBV7-6|TRBJ2-1|-
CASSLAGQQFF
TGTGCCAGCAGCTTAGCGGGGCAGCAGTTCTTC
>-|TRBV5-4|TRBJ2-1|many
CASSRPYNEQFF
TGTGCCAGCAGCCGTCCCTACAATGAGCAGTTCTTC